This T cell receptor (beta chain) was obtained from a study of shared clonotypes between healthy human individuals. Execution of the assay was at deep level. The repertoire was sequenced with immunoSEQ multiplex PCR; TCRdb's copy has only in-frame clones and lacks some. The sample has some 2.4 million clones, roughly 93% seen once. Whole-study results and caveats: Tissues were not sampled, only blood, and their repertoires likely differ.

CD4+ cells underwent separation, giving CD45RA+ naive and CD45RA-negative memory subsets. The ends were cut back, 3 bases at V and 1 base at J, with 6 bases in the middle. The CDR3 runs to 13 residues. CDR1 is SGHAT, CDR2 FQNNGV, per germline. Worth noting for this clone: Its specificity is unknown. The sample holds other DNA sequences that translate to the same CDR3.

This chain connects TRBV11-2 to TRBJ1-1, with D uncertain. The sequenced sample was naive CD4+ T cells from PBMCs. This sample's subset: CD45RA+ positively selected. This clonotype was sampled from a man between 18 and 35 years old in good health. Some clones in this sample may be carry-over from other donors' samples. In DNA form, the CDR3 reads TGTGCCAGCAGCTTCTCACGGAACACTGAAGCTTTCTTT. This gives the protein CASSFSRNTEAFF.